This T cell receptor (beta chain) is from a study of shared clonotypes between healthy human individuals. Regarding the study as a whole: Even with large depth, rarefaction showed that sorted-subset sequencing was incomplete. When compared with the clonotypes that were shared by all four sorted-subset donors, the non-shared clonotypes turned out to have lower generation probabilities. Memory subsets had estimated richness that was generally smaller than that of naive subsets.

V shed 4 bases and J shed 8 bases, with 17 bases lying between them. CDR3 length equals 15 residues. Germline lookup yields CDR1 LGHNA and CDR2 YNFKEQ. In regard to this clone: Its antigen remains unidentified.

Each subset's genomic DNA was shared equally among a number of immunoSEQ plates. Sequencing was performed with immunoSEQ multiplex PCR; in TCRdb, only in-frame clones are kept and a portion is missing. The sample has 2 million to 2.5 million clones; around 90% are singletons. Sequenced material: naive CD4+ T cells from PBMCs. As for subset: CD45RA+ positively selected. This chain links TRBV4-2 with TRBJ1-4; tentative D call: TRBD1 (6 bases). The sequence was obtained from a man aged 18 to 29 in good health. Some clones in this sample may be carry-over from other donors' samples. CDR3 in amino acids: CASSLLTGRDEKLFF. In nucleotides, the CDR3 is TGTGCCAGCAGCCTTCTTACAGGGAGGGACGAAAAACTGTTTTTT.